The 14 T cell receptor beta chains below all came from one sample that was sequenced in a study of shared clonotypes between healthy human individuals. Method: immunoSEQ multiplex PCR; TCRdb's copy keeps in-frame clones and lacks some. This sample has some 470,000 clones, with 76% found just once. The specimen was PBMCs. These receptors all stem from a woman aged 40 to 50 in good health. Some clones in this sample may be carry-over from other donors' samples.

V usage is TRBV25-1 and J usage is TRBJ2-1; D gene ambiguous. The CDR3 sequence is 18 residues long. CDR1 is MGHDK, CDR2 SYGVNS, per germline. The V and J ends lost 4 bases and 0 bases respectively, with 19 bases between them. The chain's CDR3 is CASSAPVGRRGSYNEQFF. CDR3 sequence (DNA): TGTGCCAGCAGTGCCCCTGTCGGGCGCCGAGGCTCCTACAATGAGCAGTTCTTC.

The CDR3: CSVDPRGDTQYF. In DNA, the CDR3 is TGCAGCGTTGACCCCAGGGGGGATACGCAGTATTTT. The V and J genes are TRBV29-1 and TRBJ2-3, with 7 positions matching TRBD1. J was trimmed by 6 bases and V by 3 bases; bases with no gene match: 3. Germline V gives CDR1 SQVTM, CDR2 ANQGSEA. This CDR3 contains 12 residues.

The rearrangement uses TRBV10-3 and TRBJ2-7, with 10 bases lining up with TRBD2. Germline CDR1 and CDR2: ENHRY and SYGVKD. The CDR3 is 12 residues long. The trim removed 6 bases at V and 7 bases at J, leaving 3 bases unmatched. The CDR3 spells CAISGTSEEQYF. CDR3 DNA: TGTGCCATCAGCGGGACTAGCGAAGAGCAGTACTTC.

The table lists this clone with a count of one. The chain recombines TRBV28 with TRBJ1-6; D ambiguous. CDR1 is MDHEN, CDR2 SYDVKM, per germline. The CDR3 has 14 amino acids. The ends were cut back, 2 bases at V and 7 bases at J, with 9 bases in the middle. Written as DNA, the CDR3 is TGTGCCAGCAGTTTAACAGTTCGGAATTCACCCCTCCACTTT. Its translation: CASSLTVRNSPLHF.

This chain connects TRBV29-1 to TRBJ1-1; TRBD1 aligns across 7 bases. Per the germline V gene, CDR1 is SQVTM and CDR2 is ANQGSEA. J was trimmed by 7 bases and V by 3 bases; bases with no gene match: 8. This CDR3 is 13 amino acids long. This CDR3 reads CSVDDRVNNEAFF. Written as DNA, the CDR3 is TGCAGCGTTGATGACAGGGTAAATAATGAAGCTTTCTTT.

This clone was observed a handful of times. The chain links TRBV7-2 to TRBJ1-4; D possibly corresponds to TRBD1 (5 bases). Trimming stripped 1 base from V and 7 bases from J, with 13 bases between. This CDR3 spans 15 amino acids. Germline V lookup: CDR1 SGHTA, CDR2 FQGNSA. Here the CDR3 reads CASSLDRGEGEKLFF. The CDR3 DNA follows: TGTGCCAGCAGCTTAGACCGGGGGGAAGGTGAAAAACTGTTTTTT.

Turning to this clone: It is likely a read error: a sequence one base away is far more abundant. The rearrangement uses TRBV30 and TRBJ1-1, with 11 bases aligning to TRBD1. The CDR3 covers 13 residues. CDR1 and CDR2 from the germline V gene are GTSNPN and SVGIG (reference sequence). The CDR3, as DNA: TGTGCCTGGAGGGGACAGGGGGGGACTGAAACTTTCTTT. Translating it yields CAWRGQGGTETFF.

This clone was detected a few times. This sequence joins TRBV7-3 and TRBJ2-2; 7 bases are shared with TRBD1. V lost 4 bases to trimming and J lost 4 bases; unmatched junction nucleotides: 9. Germline V gives CDR1 SGHTA, CDR2 FQGTGA. This CDR3 spans 16 amino acids. CDR3 nucleotide sequence: TGTGCCAGCAGCTCACCGACAGGGTCGGTCACCGGGGAGCTGTTTTTT. Its translation is CASSSPTGSVTGELFF.

The chain couples TRBV10-3 to TRBJ1-3, with 7 bases matching TRBD1. CDR3 length: 14 residues. Losses at the gene ends were 7 bases for V and 2 bases for J; bases not matched to a gene: 5. Germline CDR1 reads ENHRY; CDR2 reads SYGVKD. CDR3: CAITQGGAGNTIYF. CDR3 DNA sequence: TGTGCCATCACCCAGGGGGGTGCTGGAAACACCATATATTTT.

With respect to this clone: Possible read error: a much larger clone is one base away. V gene TRBV29-1 combines with J gene TRBJ1-2; D unresolved. This CDR3 is built from 11 residues. The V gene's germline CDR1 is SQVTM and CDR2 ANQGSEA. The CDR3 sequence is CNEPSNYGYTF. As DNA, the CDR3 is TGCAACGAGCCCTCAAACTATGGCTACACCTTC.

The chain carries TRBV11-2 and TRBJ2-7; TRBD1 matches 8 bases. CDR3 length equals 14 residues. Unmatched junction bases numbered 3, after V lost 1 base and J lost 4 bases. The germline CDR1 and CDR2 sequences are SGHAT and FQNNGV. The CDR3 reads CASSLARTGYEQYF. The CDR3 DNA reads TGTGCCAGCAGCTTAGCCAGGACAGGGTACGAGCAGTACTTC.

The chain combines TRBV7-2 with TRBJ2-7, with 11 positions matching TRBD1. V shed 5 bases, J shed 2 bases, and the junction held 8 bases outside the gene matches. Germline CDR1 reads SGHTA; CDR2 reads FQGNSA. CDR3 length equals 16 residues. In DNA, the CDR3 is TGTGCCAGCAGCGAAGTCCCGGGACAGGGGGCCTACGAGCAGTACTTC. Its translation is CASSEVPGQGAYEQYF.

The chain is built from TRBV6-1 and TRBJ2-7, with D possibly being TRBD1 (6 bases). The CDR3 runs to 13 residues. The V end was cut by 2 bases, the J end by 9 bases, with 14 bases between. CDR1 MNHNS and CDR2 SASEGT come from the germline V gene. The CDR3 reads CASSEQDRTPQYF. As DNA, the CDR3 is TGTGCCAGCAGTGAACAAGACAGGACCCCGCAGTACTTC.

The CDR3 DNA is TGTGCCAGCAGCTTTCGGCGGGAGGGACTCGAGCAGTACTTC. Its protein product is CASSFRREGLEQYF. V gene TRBV11-2 combines with J gene TRBJ2-7, with TRBD2 identical over 9 bases. The length of the CDR3 is 14 residues. The germline gives CDR1 SGHAT, CDR2 FQNNGV. Unmatched junction bases numbered 6, after V lost 3 bases and J lost 6 bases.